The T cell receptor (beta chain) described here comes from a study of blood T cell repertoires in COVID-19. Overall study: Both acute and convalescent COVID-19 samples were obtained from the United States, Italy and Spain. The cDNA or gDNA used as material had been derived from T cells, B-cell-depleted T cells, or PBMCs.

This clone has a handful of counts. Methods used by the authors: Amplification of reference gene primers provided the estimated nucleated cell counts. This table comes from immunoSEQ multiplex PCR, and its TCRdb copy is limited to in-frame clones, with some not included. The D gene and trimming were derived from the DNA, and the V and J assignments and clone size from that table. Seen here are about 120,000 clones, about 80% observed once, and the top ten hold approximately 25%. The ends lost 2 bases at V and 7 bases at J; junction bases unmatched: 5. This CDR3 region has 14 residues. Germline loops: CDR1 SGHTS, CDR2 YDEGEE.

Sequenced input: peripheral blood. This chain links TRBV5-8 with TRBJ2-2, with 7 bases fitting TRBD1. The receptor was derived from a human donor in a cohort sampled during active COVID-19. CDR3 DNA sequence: TGTGCCAGCAGCTTCGACAGGGCCATCGGGGAGCTGTTTTTT. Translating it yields CASSFDRAIGELFF.